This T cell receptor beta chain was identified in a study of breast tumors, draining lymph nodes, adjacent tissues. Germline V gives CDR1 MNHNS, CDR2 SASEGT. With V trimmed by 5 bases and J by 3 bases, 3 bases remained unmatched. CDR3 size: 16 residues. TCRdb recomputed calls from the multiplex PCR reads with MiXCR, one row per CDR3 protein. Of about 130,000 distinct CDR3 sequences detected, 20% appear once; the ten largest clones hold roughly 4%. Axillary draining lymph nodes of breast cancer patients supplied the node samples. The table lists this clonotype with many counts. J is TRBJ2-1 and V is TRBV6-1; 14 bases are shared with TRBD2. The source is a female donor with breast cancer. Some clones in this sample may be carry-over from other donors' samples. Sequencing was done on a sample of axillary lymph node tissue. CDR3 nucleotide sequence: TGTGCCAGCAGTCCCGGGACTAGCGGGGGCTACAATGAGCAGTTCTTC. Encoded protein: CASSPGTSGGYNEQFF.